This T cell receptor beta chain was sequenced in a study of T-cell reconstitution after alpha-beta-depleted transplantation in children. For TCRbeta, the library was prepared with unique molecular identifiers. TCRdb re-derived calls from the PCR reads in MiXCR, one entry per CDR3 protein. The sample has 750,000 to 950,000 distinct CDR3 sequences; roughly 15% are singletons. Overall study findings and caveats: Certain patients had high TCRbeta diversity at day 60, and it came from recipient T cells and thymic progenitors that survived.

The V gene lost 5 bases and the J gene lost 0 bases, with 11 bases spanning the gap. The CDR3 loop spans 14 amino acids. Germline V gives CDR1 SQVTM, CDR2 ANQGSEA. This clonotype has only a few counts. Antigen specificity is unknown. The clonotype comes from a male patient aged 10-17 years who had a stem cell transplant for acute lymphoblastic leukemia, so the T cells may come from the graft donor. The V call is TRBV29-1, the J call TRBJ2-4; no firm D call. Here the sequenced sample was PBMCs, mostly from graft donor cells, taken 360 days after TCRalphabeta/CD19-depleted stem cell transplant. The CDR3 spells CSVQSRLAKNIQYF. For the CDR3, the DNA is TGCAGCGTTCAAAGCAGACTAGCCAAAAACATTCAGTACTTC.